These T cell receptor beta chains were read from a single sample in a study of cytomegalovirus exposure and HLA in healthy donors. Method: immunoSEQ multiplex PCR; TCRdb's copy keeps in-frame clones and lacks some. The sample lists 130,000 to 150,000 clones, under 85% seen once, with approximately 6.9% in the top ten. The sequencing sample was made of PBMCs. These receptors all come from a woman aged 40 to 55 in good health and CMV-seropositive. Both conserved end residues are trimmed from each CDR3.

TRBV11-2,TRBJ2-7,ASSLTFTGHEQY
TRBV20-1,TRBJ2-5,SASSWETQY
TRBV21-1,TRBJ2-3,ASSKTAVNTQY
TRBV5-4,TRBJ2-6,ASSLAGGGGFGANVLT
TRBV5-6,TRBJ1-3,ASSLLSGNTIY
TRBV10-3,TRBJ2-1,AISESEGGNLI
TRBV6-5,TRBJ2-5,ASSYSSGGQETQY
TRBV15,TRBJ1-2,ATKALSSSQGGYGYT
TRBV7-9,TRBJ1-1,ASSSQWAVAGTEAF
TRBV5-1,TRBJ1-4,ASSLVGAGNEKLF
TRBV5-6,TRBJ2-3,ASSSQGIYTDTQY
TRBV4-1,TRBJ2-4,ASRQGGKNIQY
TRBV27,TRBJ1-3,ASSYGHPSGNTIY
TRBV6-5,TRBJ2-2,ASSPLRGGTGELF
TRBV19,TRBJ1-5,ASHERGNQPQH
TRBV7-2,TRBJ1-1,ASLGQMNTEAF
TRBV6-5,TRBJ2-2,ASSSRGPNTGELF
TRBV5-1,TRBJ1-3,ASSLTGQGNTIY
TRBV18,TRBJ1-1,ASSLTIPTGISNTEAF
TRBV6-4,TRBJ1-2,ASRDYYGYT
TRBV5-1,TRBJ2-3,ASSERQNTDTQY
TRBV7-9,TRBJ2-7,ASSPDRELGEQY